This TCR beta chain was identified during a study of neurological immune-mediated disorders. Many counts were recorded for this clonotype. The CDR3 consists of 14 residues. CDR1 is MGHRA, CDR2 YSYEKL, per germline. V dropped 4 bases and J dropped 2 bases, with 10 bases sitting between them. TCRdb recomputed calls from the 5' RACE reads with MiXCR, one row per CDR3 protein. The sample shows tens of thousands of distinct CDR3 sequences, around 4% of them seen only once. Input material: PBMCs. This chain joins TRBV4-1 and TRBJ2-3; the D gene is possibly TRBD2 (5 bases). The sequence derives from a man aged 25-45 years with multiple sclerosis. The CDR3 DNA reads as TGCGCCAGCAGCCGAGGACTGGACACAGATACGCAGTATTTT. It is translated as CASSRGLDTDTQYF.